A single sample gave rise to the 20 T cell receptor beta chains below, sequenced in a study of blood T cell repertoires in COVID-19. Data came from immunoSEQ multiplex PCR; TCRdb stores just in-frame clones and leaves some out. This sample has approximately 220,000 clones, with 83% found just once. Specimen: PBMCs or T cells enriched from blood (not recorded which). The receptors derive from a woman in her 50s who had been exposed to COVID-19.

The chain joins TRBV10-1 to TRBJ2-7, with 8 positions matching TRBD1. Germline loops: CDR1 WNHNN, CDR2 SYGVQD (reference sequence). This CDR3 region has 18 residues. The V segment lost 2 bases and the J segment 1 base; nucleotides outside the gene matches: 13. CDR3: CASSESGQGLFKSYEQYF. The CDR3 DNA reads TGCGCCAGCAGTGAGAGTGGACAGGGCCTCTTTAAATCCTACGAGCAGTACTTC.

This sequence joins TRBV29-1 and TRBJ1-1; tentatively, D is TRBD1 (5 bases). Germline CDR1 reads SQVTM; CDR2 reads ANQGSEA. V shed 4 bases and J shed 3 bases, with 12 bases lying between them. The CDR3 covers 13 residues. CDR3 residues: CSVGSGGYTEAFF. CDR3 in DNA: TGCAGCGTTGGCTCGGGGGGGTACACTGAAGCTTTCTTT.

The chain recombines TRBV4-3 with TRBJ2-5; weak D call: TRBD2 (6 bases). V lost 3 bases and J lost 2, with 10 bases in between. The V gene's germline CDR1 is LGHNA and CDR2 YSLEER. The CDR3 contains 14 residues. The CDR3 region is CASSHSRGQETQYF. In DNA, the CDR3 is TGCGCCAGCAGCCATTCCCGGGGGCAAGAGACCCAGTACTTC.

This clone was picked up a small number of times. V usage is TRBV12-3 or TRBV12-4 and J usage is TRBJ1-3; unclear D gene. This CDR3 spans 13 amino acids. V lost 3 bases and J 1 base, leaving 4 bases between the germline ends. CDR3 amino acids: CASSFLSGNTIYF. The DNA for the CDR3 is TGTGCCAGCAGTTTCTTATCTGGAAACACCATATATTTT.

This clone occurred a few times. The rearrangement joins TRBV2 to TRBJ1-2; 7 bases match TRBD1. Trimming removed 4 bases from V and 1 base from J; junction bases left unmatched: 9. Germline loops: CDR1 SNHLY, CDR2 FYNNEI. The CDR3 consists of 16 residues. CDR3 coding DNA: TGTGCCAGCAGTGCCCGACAGGGAAGGAGTAACTATGGCTACACCTTC. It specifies CASSARQGRSNYGYTF.

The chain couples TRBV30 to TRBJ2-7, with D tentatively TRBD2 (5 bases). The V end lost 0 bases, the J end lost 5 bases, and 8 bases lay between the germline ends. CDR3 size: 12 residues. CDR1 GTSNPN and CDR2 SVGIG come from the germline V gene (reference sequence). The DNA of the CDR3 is TGTGCCTGGAGTGTAGCCGGGGACGAGCAGTACTTC. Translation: CAWSVAGDEQYF.

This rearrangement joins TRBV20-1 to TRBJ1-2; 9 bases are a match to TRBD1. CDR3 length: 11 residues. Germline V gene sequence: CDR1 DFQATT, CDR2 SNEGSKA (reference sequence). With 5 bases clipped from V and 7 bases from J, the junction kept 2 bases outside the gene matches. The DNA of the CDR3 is TGCAGTGCTGGACAGGGGTCTGGCTACACCTTC. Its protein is CSAGQGSGYTF.

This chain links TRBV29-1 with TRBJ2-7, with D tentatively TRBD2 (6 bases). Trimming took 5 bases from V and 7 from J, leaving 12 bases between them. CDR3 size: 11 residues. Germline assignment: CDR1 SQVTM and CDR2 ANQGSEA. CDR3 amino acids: CSVRDSREQYF. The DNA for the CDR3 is TGCAGCGTTCGGGACTCGAGGGAGCAGTACTTC.

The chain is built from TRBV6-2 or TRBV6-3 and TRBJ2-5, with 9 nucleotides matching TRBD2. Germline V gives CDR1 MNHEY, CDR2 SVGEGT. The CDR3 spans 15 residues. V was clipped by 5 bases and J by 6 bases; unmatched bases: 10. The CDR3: CASSAIAGASKTQYF. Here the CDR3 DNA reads TGTGCCAGCAGTGCCATAGCGGGAGCTTCCAAGACCCAGTACTTC.

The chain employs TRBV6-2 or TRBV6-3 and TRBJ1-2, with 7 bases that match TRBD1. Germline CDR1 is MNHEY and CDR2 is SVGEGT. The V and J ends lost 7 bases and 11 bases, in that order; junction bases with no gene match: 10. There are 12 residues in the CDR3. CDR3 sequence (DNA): TGTGCCAGCACCCCTGACAGGGTGAAGTACACCTTC. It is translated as CASTPDRVKYTF.

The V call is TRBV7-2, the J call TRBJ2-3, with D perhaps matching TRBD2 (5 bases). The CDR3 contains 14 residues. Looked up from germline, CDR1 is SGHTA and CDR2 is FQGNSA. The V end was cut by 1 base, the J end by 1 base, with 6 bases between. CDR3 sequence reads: CASSLEGGTDTQYF. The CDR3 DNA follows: TGTGCCAGCAGCTTAGAGGGAGGCACAGATACGCAGTATTTT.

CDR3 nucleotide sequence: TGTGCCAGCAGCGTAGGTGTGGGACAAGCTGAAGCTTTCTTT. It yields the protein CASSVGVGQAEAFF. The rearrangement uses TRBV9 and TRBJ1-1, with a possible D match to TRBD1 (6 bases). The CDR3 runs 14 residues. V dropped 0 bases and J dropped 6 bases, with 12 bases sitting between them. Per the germline V gene, CDR1 is SGDLS and CDR2 is YYNGEE.

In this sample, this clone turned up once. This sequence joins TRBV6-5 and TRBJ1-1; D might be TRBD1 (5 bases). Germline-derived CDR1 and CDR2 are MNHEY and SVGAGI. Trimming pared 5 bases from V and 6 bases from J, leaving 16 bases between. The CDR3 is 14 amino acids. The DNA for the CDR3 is TGTGCCAGCAGTCACATGACAGCCTATTCTGAAGCTTTCTTT. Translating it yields CASSHMTAYSEAFF.

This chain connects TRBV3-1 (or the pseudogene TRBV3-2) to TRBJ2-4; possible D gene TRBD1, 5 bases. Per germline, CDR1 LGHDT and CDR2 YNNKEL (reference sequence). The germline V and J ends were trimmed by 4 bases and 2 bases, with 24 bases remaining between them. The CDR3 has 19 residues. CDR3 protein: CASSPSVQGNFISKNIQYF. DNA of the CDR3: TGTGCCAGCAGCCCATCGGTGCAGGGAAATTTCATATCCAAAAACATTCAGTACTTC.

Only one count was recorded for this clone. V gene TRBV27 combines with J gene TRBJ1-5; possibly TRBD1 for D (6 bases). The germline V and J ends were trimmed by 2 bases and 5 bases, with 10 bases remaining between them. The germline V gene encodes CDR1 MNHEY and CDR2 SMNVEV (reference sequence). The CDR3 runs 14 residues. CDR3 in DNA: TGTGCCAGCAGTTTAATAGGGGGTGATCAGCCCCAGCATTTT. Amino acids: CASSLIGGDQPQHF.

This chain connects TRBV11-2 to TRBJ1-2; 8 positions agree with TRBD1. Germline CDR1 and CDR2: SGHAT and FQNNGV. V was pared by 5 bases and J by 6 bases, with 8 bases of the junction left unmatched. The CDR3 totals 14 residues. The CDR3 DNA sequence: TGTGCCAGCAGCCGCGGACAGGGCGGAGATGGCTACACCTTC. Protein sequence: CASSRGQGGDGYTF.

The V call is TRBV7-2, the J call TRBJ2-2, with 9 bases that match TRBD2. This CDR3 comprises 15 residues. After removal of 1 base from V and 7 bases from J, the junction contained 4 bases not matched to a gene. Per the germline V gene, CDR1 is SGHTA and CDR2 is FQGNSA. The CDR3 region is CASSLVRGGIGELFF. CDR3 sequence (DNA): TGTGCCAGCAGCTTAGTGCGGGGGGGCATCGGGGAGCTGTTTTTT. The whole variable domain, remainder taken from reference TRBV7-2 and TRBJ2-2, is GAGVSQSPSNKVTEKGKDVELRCDPISGHTALYWYRQSLGQGLEFLIYFQGNSAPDKSGLPSDRFSAERTGGSVSTLTIQRTQQEDSAVYLCASSLVRGGIGELFFGEGSRLTVL.

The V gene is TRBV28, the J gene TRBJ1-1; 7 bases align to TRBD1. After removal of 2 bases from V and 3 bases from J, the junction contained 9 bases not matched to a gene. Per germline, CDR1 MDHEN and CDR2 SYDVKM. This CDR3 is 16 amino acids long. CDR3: CASSLATGRPDTEAFF. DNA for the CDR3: TGTGCCAGCAGTTTAGCGACAGGGAGACCGGACACTGAAGCTTTCTTT.

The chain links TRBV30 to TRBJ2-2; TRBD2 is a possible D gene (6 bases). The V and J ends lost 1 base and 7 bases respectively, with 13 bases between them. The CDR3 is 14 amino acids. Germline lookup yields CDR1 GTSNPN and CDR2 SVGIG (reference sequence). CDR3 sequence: CAWSARTKSGELFF. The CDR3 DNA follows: TGTGCCTGGAGTGCGCGGACTAAGAGCGGGGAGCTGTTTTTT.

The CDR3 region is CASSSRQKAFF. The CDR3 nucleotides are TGTGCCAGCAGTTCGAGACAGAAAGCTTTCTTT. This sequence joins TRBV28 and TRBJ1-1; tentatively, D is TRBD1 (5 bases). The CDR3 has 11 amino acids. Germline assignment: CDR1 MDHEN and CDR2 SYDVKM. V dropped 4 bases and J dropped 9 bases, with 9 bases sitting between them.